This TCR beta chain was identified in a study of blood T cells in healthy people across ages. Donors ranged from roughly 6 to 90 years old and were healthy Caucasians in Russia. Primers used in a second PCR of roughly 6 to 11 cycles were a sample-barcoded 5' primer and a J-beta primer mix. Each cDNA molecule carried a tag from a template-switch adaptor that contained 12 random nucleotides. MiXCR, run by TCRdb on the 5' RACE reads, gives a single entry per CDR3 protein. The sample carries fewer than 800,000 distinct CDR3 sequences, approximately 25% recorded once. The germline CDR1 and CDR2 sequences are SQVTM and ANQGSEA. Trimming removed 6 bases from V and 0 bases from J, with 11 bases in between. There are 13 residues in the CDR3. These data also formed part of another study, on T cells of mothers and their children. As that study records: Reads obtained per mother exceeded 10 million TCR beta CDR3 reads, with some 3 million obtained per child.

The rearrangement uses TRBV29-1 and TRBJ1-1; D gene uncertain. Sample: blood. The TCR sequence derives from a boy aged 5 to 17 in good health. CDR3 coding DNA: TGCAGCGTGGAAAGGGAGATGAACACTGAAGCTTTCTTT. Translating it yields CSVEREMNTEAFF. The full variable domain, rest sourced from reference TRBV29-1 and TRBJ1-1, is SAVISQKPSRDICQRGTSLTIQCQVDSQVTMMFWYRQQPGQSLTLIATANQGSEATYESGFVIDKFPISRPNLTFSTLTVSNMSPEDSSIYLCSVEREMNTEAFFGQGTRLTVV.